Shown below are 25 T cell receptor beta chains from a single sample sequenced in a study of T-cell reconstitution after alpha-beta-depleted transplantation in children. The authors prepared the TCRbeta library with unique molecular identifiers. TCRdb reanalysed the PCR reads using MiXCR and keeps one entry per CDR3 protein. The sample consists of about 400,000 distinct CDR3 sequences, approximately 20% of them appearing once. This specimen consisted of PBMCs from the stem cell graft donor, obtained from the stem cell graft. The receptors were gathered from a human donor who donated a stem cell graft to a child with acute myeloid leukemia.

The chain combines TRBV20-1 with TRBJ1-2; 7 bases agree with TRBD1. Germline CDR1 reads DFQATT; CDR2 reads SNEGSKA (reference sequence). V gave up 4 bases and J gave up 2 bases; unmatched junction bases: 10. The CDR3 is 15 residues long. The CDR3 sequence: CSAIGGPGQNYGYTF. The CDR3 DNA reads TGCAGTGCTATTGGGGGCCCGGGACAGAACTATGGCTACACCTTC.

This clonotype was counted at least ten times. This chain links TRBV20-1 with TRBJ2-7, with D maybe TRBD1 (6 bases). The CDR3 loop spans 13 amino acids. The ends were cut back, 6 bases at V and 3 bases at J, with 15 bases in the middle. Germline lookup yields CDR1 DFQATT and CDR2 SNEGSKA (reference sequence). The CDR3 DNA reads TGCAGTGCCTGGGACACGTCCTACTACGAGCAGTACTTC. Residues: CSAWDTSYYEQYF.

This clonotype was found a few times. This sequence joins TRBV27 and TRBJ2-1, with TRBD1 as a possible D gene (5 bases). The germline gives CDR1 MNHEY, CDR2 SMNVEV (reference sequence). V lost 6 bases, J lost 1 base, and 13 bases lay in between. The CDR3 consists of 15 residues. CDR3 region: CASSQGTKSYNEQFF. The CDR3 nucleotides read TGTGCCAGCAGCCAGGGTACCAAATCCTACAATGAGCAGTTCTTC.

The rearrangement joins TRBV12-2 to TRBJ2-6; TRBD1, the table's D call, lacks a check against the DNA. TRBV12-2 is listed as a pseudogene. The CDR3 sequence is 18 residues long. The CDR3 sequence is CASRSEDSTLSGANVLTF. The CDR3 DNA reads as TGTGCAAGTCGCTCCGAGGACAGTACCCTCTCTGGGGCCAACGTCCTGACTTTC.

V gene TRBV12-3 or TRBV12-4 combines with J gene TRBJ2-3; TRBD1 might be the D (6 bases). V lost 2 bases to trimming and J lost 2 bases, with 11 bases between them. This CDR3 has 15 amino acids. CDR3 sequence: CASSLWQGNTDTQYF. The CDR3 region has the DNA TGTGCCAGCAGTTTATGGCAGGGGAACACAGATACGCAGTATTTT.

The sample holds a few counts of this clonotype. For the CDR3, the DNA is TGTGCCAGCAGCTCCACGGTCTACAATGAGCAGTTCTTC. Amino acids: CASSSTVYNEQFF. The chain joins TRBV7-2 to TRBJ2-1; D is ambiguous. The CDR3 extends over 13 amino acids. V was cut by 4 bases and J by 3 bases, with 7 bases left in between. Germline V CDR1 and CDR2: SGHTA, FQGNSA. Complete variable domain (other parts from reference TRBV7-2 and TRBJ2-1): GAGVSQSPSNKVTEKGKDVELRCDPISGHTALYWYRQSLGQGLEFLIYFQGNSAPDKSGLPSDRFSAERTGGSVSTLTIQRTQQEDSAVYLCASSSTVYNEQFFGPGTRLTVL.

There are many counts of this clonotype. This chain connects TRBV3-1 to TRBJ2-7; D call uncertain. The CDR3 length is 13 residues. Germline assignment: CDR1 LGHDT and CDR2 YNNKEL (reference sequence). V lost 0 bases to trimming and J lost 4 bases, with 7 bases between them. Here the CDR3 DNA reads TGTGCCAGCAGCCAAGACCTGAATTACGAGCAGTACTTC. Translation: CASSQDLNYEQYF.

V is TRBV6-2 or TRBV6-3 and J is TRBJ2-7; D might be TRBD1 or TRBD2, each matching 5 bases. V lost 5 bases and J 2 bases, leaving 10 bases between the germline ends. The length of the CDR3 is 13 residues. Germline values: CDR1 MNHEY, CDR2 SVGEGT. CDR3 DNA: TGTGCCAGCAGTCTGGGGGTGCCCTACGAGCAGTACTTC. Its translation is CASSLGVPYEQYF.

This clonotype was counted a few times. This sequence joins TRBV20-1 and TRBJ2-7; D ambiguous. The CDR3 spans 11 residues. Looked up from germline, CDR1 is DFQATT and CDR2 is SNEGSKA (reference sequence). V was clipped by 6 bases and J by 3 bases, with 9 bases between them. CDR3 sequence (DNA): TGCAGTGCCGAAGATGTCTACGAGCAGTACTTC. Amino acids: CSAEDVYEQYF.

The chain has TRBV7-2 and TRBJ2-7, with no clear D. The CDR3 has 12 amino acids. In germline, CDR1 is SGHTA, CDR2 FQGNSA. The V end was cut by 2 bases, the J end by 6 bases, with 8 bases between. CDR3 DNA: TGTGCCAGCAGCTTACCTCCCTCCGAGCAGTACTTC. Its translation: CASSLPPSEQYF.

The chain carries TRBV4-1 and TRBJ2-2, with TRBD1 as a possible D gene (5 bases). Trimming removed 1 base at V and 6 bases at J, with 12 bases between. CDR3 length: 15 amino acids. CDR1 and CDR2 from the germline V gene are MGHRA and YSYEKL. The DNA of the CDR3 is TGCGCCAGCAGCCAAGTGCAGGGTGGATCCGGGGAGCTGTTTTTT. This translates into CASSQVQGGSGELFF.

This clonotype was detected many times. This chain uses TRBV20-1 with TRBJ1-2; no clear D gene. Germline V gene data show CDR1 as DFQATT and CDR2 as SNEGSKA (reference sequence). The V gene lost 1 base and the J gene lost 0 bases, with 9 bases spanning the gap. The CDR3 runs to 14 residues. This CDR3 reads CSARVAGTNYGYTF. The CDR3 DNA follows: TGCAGTGCTAGAGTGGCAGGAACTAACTATGGCTACACCTTC.

The table lists this clonotype with many counts. The CDR3 nucleotides read TGTGCCAGCAGCCAAGACTTCTACGAGCAGTACTTC. Protein product: CASSQDFYEQYF. This chain links TRBV4-2 with TRBJ2-7; D remains unclear. The CDR3 runs 12 residues. Germline CDR1 and CDR2: LGHNA and YNFKEQ. Between the trimmed V and J ends, which lost 0 bases and 3 bases, there was a span of 3 bases.

This clonotype was seen a handful of times. In nucleotides, the CDR3 is TGCAGTGCTAGCACATTCGAGGGACAGCCCCAGCATTTT. Residues: CSASTFEGQPQHF. The chain uses TRBV20-1 and TRBJ1-5; D not certain. V dropped 3 bases and J dropped 7 bases, with 13 bases sitting between them. Germline V gene data show CDR1 as DFQATT and CDR2 as SNEGSKA (reference sequence). The CDR3 has 13 amino acids.

This clonotype was detected many times. This sequence joins TRBV29-1 and TRBJ2-1, with TRBD2 matching 10 bases. CDR1 is SQVTM and CDR2 is ANQGSEA in the germline V gene. This CDR3 has 13 amino acids. With 6 bases clipped from V and 9 bases from J, the junction kept 8 bases outside the gene matches. This CDR3 is CSVGAGGPAEQFF. DNA for the CDR3: TGCAGCGTGGGAGCGGGAGGGCCGGCTGAGCAGTTCTTC.

The rearrangement uses TRBV9 and TRBJ2-1; 7 positions agree with TRBD2. Germline V gene sequence: CDR1 SGDLS, CDR2 YYNGEE. The CDR3 contains 16 residues. Trimming at V came to 4 bases and at J to 1 base, leaving 8 bases not matched to a gene. CDR3 in DNA: TGTGCCAGCAGCATGCAGGCGGGGGTGTCCTACAATGAGCAGTTCTTC. Translation: CASSMQAGVSYNEQFF.

This clonotype was observed a few times. This chain connects TRBV20-1 to TRBJ2-7, with 7 bases identical to TRBD1. This CDR3 comprises 12 residues. Germline V gene lookup returns CDR1 DFQATT and CDR2 SNEGSKA (reference sequence). V gave up 6 bases and J gave up 5 bases; unmatched junction bases: 7. In nucleotides, the CDR3 is TGCAGTGCCCTACTGACAGGGAACGAGCAGTACTTC. Amino acids: CSALLTGNEQYF.

The genes are TRBV20-1 and TRBJ2-1, with 7 bases lining up with TRBD1. The CDR3 contains 15 residues. J lost 3 bases, V lost 1 base, and 6 bases had no gene match. Germline V lookup: CDR1 DFQATT, CDR2 SNEGSKA (reference sequence). In DNA, the CDR3 is TGCAGTGCTAGAGTCTCCGGGACAGTCTACAATGAGCAGTTCTTC. Translating it yields CSARVSGTVYNEQFF.

The rearrangement links TRBV27 to TRBJ1-5; D is possibly TRBD1 (6 bases). The germline gives CDR1 MNHEY, CDR2 SMNVEV (reference sequence). The CDR3 sequence is 15 residues long. Between the trimmed V and J ends, which lost 6 bases and 4 bases, there was a span of 16 bases. DNA for the CDR3: TGTGCCAGCAGGCAGACGGGGGCTCGGAATCAGCCCCAGCATTTT. This translates into CASRQTGARNQPQHF.

This clonotype has a handful of counts. The rearrangement uses TRBV29-1 and TRBJ2-3, with 10 bases identical to TRBD1. Germline CDR1 SQVTM, CDR2 ANQGSEA. After removal of 7 bases from V and 1 base from J, the junction contained 8 bases not matched to a gene. CDR3 size: 15 residues. CDR3 sequence: CSGRDRGPRTDTQYF. DNA for the CDR3: TGCAGCGGCCGAGACAGGGGGCCGCGCACAGATACGCAGTATTTT.

This clonotype was counted at least ten times. The chain combines TRBV29-1 with TRBJ2-1, with D unclear. CDR3 length: 12 amino acids. Per germline, CDR1 SQVTM and CDR2 ANQGSEA. The V gene lost 0 bases and the J gene lost 8 bases, with 8 bases spanning the gap. CDR3 residues: CSVEDRMYEQFF. DNA for the CDR3: TGCAGCGTTGAAGACCGGATGTATGAGCAGTTCTTC.

The genes are TRBV4-2 and TRBJ2-7; D might be TRBD2 (6 bases). The V end was cut by 3 bases, the J end by 0 bases, with 15 bases between. From germline, CDR1 is LGHNA and CDR2 YNFKEQ. The CDR3 has 16 residues. The CDR3 nucleotides read TGTGCCAGCAGCCATAAGTCAGGGACTCCCTCCTACGAGCAGTACTTC. Its translation is CASSHKSGTPSYEQYF.

At least ten counts were recorded for this clonotype. The chain is built from TRBV5-1 and TRBJ2-5; 7 bases align to TRBD1. Germline CDR1 reads SGHRS; CDR2 reads YFSETQ. The CDR3 length is 13 residues. J was trimmed by 1 base and V by 5 bases; bases with no gene match: 2. The CDR3 nucleotides are TGCGCCAGCAGGACAGGGCCCCAAGAGACCCAGTACTTC. Residues: CASRTGPQETQYF. The whole variable domain, filled in from reference TRBV5-1 and TRBJ2-5, reads KAGVTQTPRYLIKTRGQQVTLSCSPISGHRSVSWYQQTPGQGLQFLFEYFSETQRNKGNFPGRFSGRQFSNSRSEMNVSTLELGDSALYLCASRTGPQETQYFGPGTRLLVL.

The chain links TRBV20-1 to TRBJ2-1; TRBD2 aligns across 10 bases. The CDR3 has 15 residues. Germline CDR1 is DFQATT and CDR2 is SNEGSKA (reference sequence). Losses at the gene ends were 4 bases for V and 2 bases for J; bases not matched to a gene: 5. CDR3 sequence (DNA): TGCAGTGCTACAGGACTAGCGGATACCTACAATGAGCAGTTCTTC. It specifies CSATGLADTYNEQFF.

The chain recombines TRBV11-2 with TRBJ2-3; 11 bases line up with TRBD2. V was clipped by 7 bases and J by 5 bases; unmatched bases: 20. The V gene's germline CDR1 is SGHAT and CDR2 FQNNGV. This CDR3 is built from 19 residues. Here the CDR3 reads CASNPGGLAGGYGEDTQYF. CDR3 nucleotide sequence: TGTGCCAGCAACCCCGGTGGGCTAGCGGGAGGTTACGGCGAAGATACGCAGTATTTT.